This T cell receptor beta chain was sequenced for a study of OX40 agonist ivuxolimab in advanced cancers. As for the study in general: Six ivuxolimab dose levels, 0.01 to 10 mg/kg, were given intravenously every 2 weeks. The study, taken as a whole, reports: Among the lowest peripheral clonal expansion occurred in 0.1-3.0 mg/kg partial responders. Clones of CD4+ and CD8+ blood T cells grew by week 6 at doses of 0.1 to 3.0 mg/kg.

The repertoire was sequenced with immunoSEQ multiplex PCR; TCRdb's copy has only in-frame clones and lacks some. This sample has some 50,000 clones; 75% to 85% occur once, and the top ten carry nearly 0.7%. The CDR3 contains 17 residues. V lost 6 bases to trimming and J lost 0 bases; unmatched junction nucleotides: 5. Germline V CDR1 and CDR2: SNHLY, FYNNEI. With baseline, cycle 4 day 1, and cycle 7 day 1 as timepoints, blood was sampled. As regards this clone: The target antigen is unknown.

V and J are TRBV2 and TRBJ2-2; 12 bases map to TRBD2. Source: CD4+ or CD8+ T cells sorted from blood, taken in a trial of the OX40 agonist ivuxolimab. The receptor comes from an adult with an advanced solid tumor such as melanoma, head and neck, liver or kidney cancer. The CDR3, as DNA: TGTGCCAGCAGGTTACTAGCGGGGGGCCCGAACACCGGGGAGCTGTTTTTT. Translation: CASRLLAGGPNTGELFF.